The 26 T cell receptor beta chains below all came from one sample that was sequenced in a study of OX40 agonist ivuxolimab in advanced cancers. Repertoires were generated with immunoSEQ multiplex PCR, while TCRdb's copy carries only in-frame clones and drops some. The sample consists of just under 60,000 clones, 91% of them appearing once. Specimen: CD4+ or CD8+ T cells sorted from blood, collected in a trial of the OX40 agonist ivuxolimab. These receptors were collected from an adult with an advanced solid tumor such as melanoma, head and neck, liver or kidney cancer.

This clone was detected only once. The chain employs TRBV29-1 and TRBJ2-7; TRBD1 agrees at 7 bases. The V segment lost 5 bases and the J segment 4 bases; nucleotides outside the gene matches: 8. The CDR3 contains 13 residues. The germline gives CDR1 SQVTM, CDR2 ANQGSEA. CDR3: CSVTTGQGYEQYF. The CDR3 coding sequence is TGCAGCGTTACGACAGGGCAAGGGTACGAGCAGTACTTC.

The rearrangement joins TRBV4-1 to TRBJ2-5, with 13 bases matching TRBD2. The CDR3 has 19 amino acids. V lost 1 base to trimming and J lost 0 bases; unmatched junction nucleotides: 8. Looked up from germline, CDR1 is MGHRA and CDR2 is YSYEKL. CDR3 nucleotides: TGCGCCAGCAGCCAAGCCTCCCCGGGACTAGCGGGACACCAAGAGACCCAGTACTTC. Its protein product is CASSQASPGLAGHQETQYF.

By sample fraction, this clone is medium-sized (0.01 to 0.1%). The genes are TRBV7-9 and TRBJ2-3, with TRBD2 matching over 11 bases. Per the germline V gene, CDR1 is SEHNR and CDR2 is FQNEAQ (reference sequence). With 5 bases clipped from V and 0 bases from J, the junction kept 4 bases outside the gene matches. The length of the CDR3 is 16 residues. CDR3 DNA: TGTGCCAGCAGCCCCAGGACTAGCGGGAGCACAGATACGCAGTATTTT. It specifies CASSPRTSGSTDTQYF.

The chain has TRBV5-4 and TRBJ2-2, with TRBD1 matching 7 bases. Germline V gene data show CDR1 as SGHNT and CDR2 as YYREEE (reference sequence). This CDR3 is built from 16 residues. Unmatched junction bases numbered 8, after V lost 4 bases and J lost 2 bases. For the CDR3, the DNA is TGTGCCAGCAGCCCCTCCGGGACAGTTAACACCGGGGAGCTGTTTTTT. This encodes CASSPSGTVNTGELFF.

This rearrangement joins TRBV5-1 to TRBJ1-3, with D perhaps TRBD1 (5 bases). This CDR3 contains 16 residues. Germline loops: CDR1 SGHRS, CDR2 YFSETQ. V was pared by 4 bases and J by 0 bases, with 14 bases between. The CDR3: CASSVSGLGSGNTIYF. CDR3 sequence (DNA): TGCGCCAGCAGCGTCTCGGGACTCGGCTCTGGAAACACCATATATTTT. The whole variable domain, remainder taken from reference TRBV5-1 and TRBJ1-3, is KAGVTQTPRYLIKTRGQQVTLSCSPISGHRSVSWYQQTPGQGLQFLFEYFSETQRNKGNFPGRFSGRQFSNSRSEMNVSTLELGDSALYLCASSVSGLGSGNTIYFGEGSWLTVV.

The chain recombines TRBV7-6 with TRBJ2-7, with 8 bases that match TRBD1. V lost 3 bases to trimming and J lost 3 bases; unmatched junction nucleotides: 1. CDR3 length: 13 residues. Looked up from germline, CDR1 is SGHVS and CDR2 is FNYEAQ. CDR3 sequence: CASSFGTGYEQYF. The CDR3, as DNA: TGTGCCAGCAGCTTTGGGACAGGCTACGAGCAGTACTTC. Combining the CDR3 with reference TRBV7-6 and TRBJ2-7 gives the whole variable domain GAGVSQSPRYKVTKRGQDVALRCDPISGHVSLYWYRQALGQGPEFLTYFNYEAQQDKSGLPNDRFSAERPEGSISTLTIQRTEQRDSAMYRCASSFGTGYEQYFGPGTRLTVT.

The chain employs TRBV9 and TRBJ2-1; D not resolved. The germline V and J ends were trimmed by 0 bases and 5 bases, with 6 bases remaining between them. The CDR3 is 13 amino acids. CDR1 and CDR2 (germline): SGDLS, YYNGEE. The CDR3 DNA is TGTGCCAGCAGCGTAGTGACAAACAATGAGCAGTTCTTC. It yields the protein CASSVVTNNEQFF.

This rearrangement joins TRBV27 to TRBJ2-7; possible D gene TRBD1, 6 bases. With 3 bases removed from V and 3 bases from J, the gap between germline ends came to 18 bases. This CDR3 contains 16 residues. The germline CDR1 and CDR2 sequences are MNHEY and SMNVEV (reference sequence). The CDR3 nucleotides are TGTGCCAGCAGTTTCAGGGGTCCGACCGACTACTACGAGCAGTACTTC. Amino acids: CASSFRGPTDYYEQYF.

V and J are TRBV6-6 and TRBJ2-3; D remains unclear. Germline V gene lookup returns CDR1 MNHNY and CDR2 SVGAGI (reference sequence). CDR3 size: 16 residues. V was trimmed by 2 bases and J by 2 bases, leaving 14 bases between them. As DNA, the CDR3 is TGTGCCAGCAGTTACATCGGGCGAGAGTTCACAGATACGCAGTATTTT. It codes for CASSYIGREFTDTQYF.

This chain uses TRBV6-1 with TRBJ2-7; D possibly corresponds to TRBD1 (5 bases). The CDR3 totals 14 residues. Germline V gene data show CDR1 as MNHNS and CDR2 as SASEGT. The germline V and J ends were trimmed by 4 bases and 2 bases, with 12 bases remaining between them. This chain's CDR3 is CASSVRTSPYEQYF. As DNA, the CDR3 is TGTGCCAGCAGTGTCCGGACATCTCCCTACGAGCAGTACTTC.

The CDR3 sequence is CASSIAGRSYEQYF. In nucleotides, the CDR3 is TGTGCCAGTAGTATAGCTGGCCGGTCCTACGAGCAGTACTTC. The chain employs TRBV19 and TRBJ2-7; no definite D call. Germline assignment: CDR1 LNHDA and CDR2 SQIVND (reference sequence). Between the trimmed V and J ends, which lost 1 base and 1 base, there was a span of 8 bases. The CDR3 contains 14 residues.

The chain couples TRBV27 to TRBJ2-1; 11 bases map to TRBD2. In germline, CDR1 is MNHEY, CDR2 SMNVEV (reference sequence). The junction had 14 bases not matched to a gene; V was cut back by 8 bases and J by 8 bases. This CDR3 contains 16 residues. The CDR3 DNA reads TGTGCCAGCGCCCCACTCTTAGCGGGAGGGTCCCATGAGCAGTTCTTC. Translating gives CASAPLLAGGSHEQFF.

The chain combines TRBV2 with TRBJ2-7; D perhaps matches TRBD2 (6 bases). V lost 6 bases and J 4 bases, leaving 13 bases between the germline ends. The CDR3 sequence is 13 residues long. Germline V gene data show CDR1 as SNHLY and CDR2 as FYNNEI. The CDR3, as DNA: TGTGCCAGCAGAGTGAGTAGCGGATACGAGCAGTACTTC. Translation: CASRVSSGYEQYF.

This chain joins TRBV28 and TRBJ2-3; no clear D gene. Germline V CDR1 and CDR2: MDHEN, SYDVKM. The CDR3 spans 16 residues. The ends were cut back, 2 bases at V and 2 bases at J, with 14 bases in the middle. CDR3 region: CASSLPRSSATDTQYF. CDR3 DNA: TGTGCCAGCAGTTTACCCCGTTCCTCCGCCACAGATACGCAGTATTTT.

CDR3 protein: CASSEGGSYEQYF. The DNA of the CDR3 is TGTGCCAGCAGTGAAGGGGGCTCCTACGAGCAGTACTTC. The chain recombines TRBV6-1 with TRBJ2-7; D not resolved. The CDR3 is 13 amino acids. V was trimmed by 1 base and J by 0 bases, leaving 4 bases between them. Germline loops: CDR1 MNHNS, CDR2 SASEGT.

The chain has TRBV21-1 and TRBJ2-2; TRBD2, the D gene given by the table, was not confirmed from the DNA. TRBV21-1 represents a pseudogene. The CDR3 totals 23 residues. The CDR3 loop is CASSKPLFSGNAPHRMGTGELFF. The CDR3 region has the DNA TGTGCCAGCAGCAAACCTCTTTTTAGCGGGAACGCACCCCACAGGATGGGCACCGGGGAGCTGTTTTTT.

This rearrangement joins TRBV28 to TRBJ2-7; no clear D. In germline, CDR1 is MDHEN, CDR2 SYDVKM. The CDR3 loop spans 15 amino acids. V lost 4 bases and J 2 bases, leaving 15 bases between the germline ends. The CDR3: CASSSPFVPPYEQYF. CDR3 DNA: TGTGCCAGCAGTTCCCCTTTTGTGCCGCCCTACGAGCAGTACTTC.

This clone was detected only a few times. V gene TRBV7-9 combines with J gene TRBJ1-1; no firm D call. V lost 1 base, J lost 3 bases, and 3 bases lay in between. CDR1 is SEHNR and CDR2 is FQNEAQ in the germline V gene (reference sequence). This CDR3 has 12 residues. As DNA, the CDR3 is TGTGCCAGCAGCTTAGGGTACACTGAAGCTTTCTTT. Translating gives CASSLGYTEAFF.

The V call is TRBV7-6, the J call TRBJ2-5; TRBD2 matches at 9 bases. V was pared by 2 bases and J by 4 bases, with 8 bases of the junction left unmatched. Per germline, CDR1 SGHVS and CDR2 FNYEAQ. The CDR3 loop spans 16 amino acids. The CDR3 DNA sequence: TGTGCCAGCAGCTTATTCGCGGGAGGGCCGGTAGAGACCCAGTACTTC. Its translation is CASSLFAGGPVETQYF.

Here the CDR3 reads CASSRIPSQETQYF. The CDR3 nucleotides are TGCGCCAGCAGTCGAATTCCCAGTCAAGAGACCCAGTACTTC. The V call is TRBV5-1, the J call TRBJ2-5; D gene ambiguous. CDR1 is SGHRS, CDR2 YFSETQ, per germline. The CDR3 has 14 amino acids. Trimming removed 5 bases from V and 2 bases from J, with 13 bases in between.

The chain uses TRBV7-9 and TRBJ2-7; TRBD1 agrees at 7 bases. This CDR3 has 12 amino acids. The germline V gene has CDR1 SEHNR and CDR2 FQNEAQ (reference sequence). Unmatched junction bases numbered 3, after V lost 8 bases and J lost 2 bases. The CDR3 sequence: CASGDSTYEQYF. In DNA form, the CDR3 reads TGTGCCAGCGGGGACAGCACCTACGAGCAGTACTTC.

The chain couples TRBV5-4 to TRBJ2-5, with D possibly being TRBD2 (6 bases). TRBJ2-7 matches the DNA end more closely, so the J call is doubtful. Germline V CDR1 and CDR2: SGHNT, YYREEE (reference sequence). The CDR3 contains 14 residues. The chain's CDR3 is CASSLGTIAYEQYF. Here the CDR3 DNA reads TGTGCCAGCAGCTTGGGGACTATCGCCTACGAGCAGTACTTC.

The genes are TRBV15 and TRBJ1-6, with unresolved D. V was pared by 5 bases and J by 0 bases, with 11 bases between. CDR3 length: 16 amino acids. CDR1 and CDR2 (germline): LNHNV, YYDKDF (reference sequence). CDR3 sequence reads: CATSPEWSSYNSPLHF. CDR3 DNA: TGTGCCACCAGCCCGGAGTGGAGCTCCTATAATTCACCCCTCCACTTT.

V usage is TRBV6-5 and J usage is TRBJ2-2, with 8 positions matching TRBD1. CDR3 length equals 14 residues. V gave up 6 bases and J gave up 4 bases; unmatched junction bases: 4. CDR1 and CDR2 from the germline V gene are MNHEY and SVGAGI. The DNA for the CDR3 is TGTGCCAGCAGCGGACAGGGTGGCACCGGGGAGCTGTTTTTT. Protein product: CASSGQGGTGELFF.

The chain combines TRBV6-1 with TRBJ2-1, with 7 bases matching TRBD2. The ends lost 7 bases at V and 6 bases at J; junction bases unmatched: 6. This CDR3 has 13 residues. Germline CDR1 and CDR2: MNHNS and SASEGT. The CDR3: CASIQAGLNEQFF. DNA of the CDR3: TGTGCCAGCATCCAAGCGGGACTCAATGAGCAGTTCTTC.

This clone was counted only a few times. This chain uses TRBV7-6 with TRBJ2-2, with a possible D match to TRBD1 (5 bases). The CDR3 contains 15 residues. Germline V gene lookup returns CDR1 SGHVS and CDR2 FNYEAQ. Trimming pared 6 bases from V and 0 bases from J, leaving 11 bases between. In DNA form, the CDR3 reads TGTGCCAGCAGATTACAGGCCTCGAACACCGGGGAGCTGTTTTTT. Protein product: CASRLQASNTGELFF.